The text below deals with one TCR beta chain. This record comes from a study of CD8 T cells in Susac syndrome. Germline V gives CDR1 MNHEY, CDR2 SMNVEV (reference sequence). The length of the CDR3 is 13 residues. Trimming left V 4 bases short and J 6 bases short, with 10 bases between. A quantity of roughly 0.5 to 1 ug RNA underwent reverse transcription using random hexamers. TCRdb ran MiXCR on the immunoSEQ multiplex PCR reads and lists one entry per CDR3 protein. The sample has 350,000 to 550,000 distinct CDR3 sequences, approximately 85% seen once. The chain combines TRBV27 with TRBJ2-4, with TRBD1 as a possible D gene (6 bases). Sequencing input: CD8+ T cells from PBMCs. The TCR was taken from a human donor with multiple sclerosis. The CDR3 is CASSYDRTNIQYF. The CDR3 region has the DNA TGTGCCAGCAGTTATGACAGGACAAACATTCAGTACTTC.